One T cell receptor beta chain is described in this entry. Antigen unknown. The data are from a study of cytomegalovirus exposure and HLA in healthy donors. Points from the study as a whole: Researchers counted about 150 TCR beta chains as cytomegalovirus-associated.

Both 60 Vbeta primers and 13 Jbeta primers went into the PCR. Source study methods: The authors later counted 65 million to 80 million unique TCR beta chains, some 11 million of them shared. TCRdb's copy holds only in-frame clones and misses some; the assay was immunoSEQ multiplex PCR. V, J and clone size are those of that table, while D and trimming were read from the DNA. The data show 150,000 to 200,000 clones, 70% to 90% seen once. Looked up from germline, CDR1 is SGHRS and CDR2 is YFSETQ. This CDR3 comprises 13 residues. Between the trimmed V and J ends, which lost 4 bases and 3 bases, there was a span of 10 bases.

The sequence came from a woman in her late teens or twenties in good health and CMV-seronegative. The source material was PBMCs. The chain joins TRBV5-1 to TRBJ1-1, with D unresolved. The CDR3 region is CASSLISDTEAFF. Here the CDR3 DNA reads TGCGCCAGCAGCCTCATCTCGGACACTGAAGCTTTCTTT.